The rows below give T cell receptor beta chains drawn from one sample of a study of metastatic and nonmetastatic thyroid tumors. TCRdb called clones again from the PCR reads with MiXCR. Of about 36,000 clones listed, around 20% are singletons. What was sequenced was blood. These receptors were taken from a female donor with papillary thyroid cancer or a benign thyroid nodule (not recorded which). Some clones in this sample may be carry-over from other donors' samples. Both conserved end residues are part of each CDR3. Each record gives: V gene, J gene, clone size, D gene, CDR3 DNA, CDR3 protein. D genes are given only for firm matches. A clone size is listed for some rows: how often the clone was seen (once, few, many), or a class if it is expanded.

>TRBV7-6|TRBJ2-1|few|NA
TGTTCCAGCAGCTTAGCTGGGTTTGAGCAGTTCTTC
CSSSLAGFEQFF
>TRBV5-1|TRBJ2-3|many|NA
TGCGCCAGCAGCCCCCCCACAGATACGCAGTATTTT
CASSPPTDTQYF
>TRBV6-1|TRBJ2-1|medium-sized|NA
TGTGCCAGCAGTGAAGGTCCCCCCTACAATGAGCAGTTCTTC
CASSEGPPYNEQFF
>TRBV6-1|TRBJ2-3|NA|NA
TGTGCCAGCGGCGGTCTTCAAGGGAATATGGATACGCAGTATTTT
CASGGLQGNMDTQYF
>TRBV9|TRBJ2-3|many|TRBD1
TGTGCCAGCGGGGACGTCGGGGCAGGGGGCATGGATACGCAGTATTTT
CASGDVGAGGMDTQYF
>TRBV7-8|TRBJ1-2|NA|NA
TGTGCCAGCATGGACCAGTGGGCGCTTGTCTACACCTTC
CASMDQWALVYTF
>TRBV15|TRBJ2-3|many|TRBD1
TGTGCCACCAGCCGATCACAGGGGGCAACAGATACGCAGTATTTT
CATSRSQGATDTQYF
>TRBV30|TRBJ2-3|many|NA
TGTGCCTGGAGTTCGGGGGAGTGGCCGTTAGATACGCAGTATTTT
CAWSSGEWPLDTQYF
>TRBV4-2|TRBJ1-4|NA|TRBD1
TGTGCGAGCAGCCGTGGGAGGGGGCCAAGAGGTGAAAAACTGTTTTTT
CASSRGRGPRGEKLFF
>TRBV12-3/TRBV12-4|TRBJ2-2|NA|NA
TGTGCCAGCATTCCCCGTGGGTTGGGTGGGGAGCTGTTTTTT
CASIPRGLGGELFF
>TRBV30|TRBJ2-2|NA|TRBD2
TGTGCCTGGAGCAGGCTAGCGGGTACCCCGGGCACCGGGGAGCTGTTTTTT
CAWSRLAGTPGTGELFF
>TRBV24-1|TRBJ2-7|NA|NA
TGTGCCACCATTTATCCGGGATCGGTTCGGGTTTCCTACGAGCAGTACTTC
CATIYPGSVRVSYEQYF
>TRBV25-1|TRBJ2-7|NA|NA
TGTGCCATCAGCCCCTGGCCAGGGGCTAGTGTCGAGCAGTACTTC
CAISPWPGASVEQYF
>TRBV6-4|TRBJ2-1|NA|NA
TGTGCCAGCATTGACGTGGACAACCTGGGGCAGTTCTTC
CASIDVDNLGQFF
>TRBV6-1|TRBJ1-5|NA|NA
TGTGCCAGCAGCTCAGGATTCGGCAATCAGCCCCAGCATTTT
CASSSGFGNQPQHF
>TRBV11-3|TRBJ2-7|once|NA
TGTGCCAGCAGCCACCGAAAGGGCCGCTACGAGCAGTACTTC
CASSHRKGRYEQYF
>TRBV27|TRBJ2-7|few|NA
TGTGCCAGCAGTTATGGGGTTCTCTCCGAGCAGTACTTC
CASSYGVLSEQYF